These T cell receptor beta chains were read from a single sample in a study of T-cell reconstitution after alpha-beta-depleted transplantation in children. TCRdb fed the PCR reads into MiXCR, producing one record per CDR3 protein. The table records 200,000 to 250,000 distinct CDR3 sequences, under 9.5% of them present only once. The sample here was PBMCs, mostly from graft donor cells, taken 180 days after TCRalphabeta/CD19-depleted stem cell transplant. These receptor sequences come from a male patient aged 10 to 17 who had a stem cell transplant for acute lymphoblastic leukemia, so the T cells may come from the graft donor. Both conserved end residues are part of each CDR3. D genes are given only for firm matches. Size tells how often a clone was seen, or its class if it is expanded.

CDR3nt,CDR3aa,j_gene,v_gene,d_gene,abundance
TGCGCCAGCAGCTTGGTCCAGGGTTCGGGCGGGGAGCTGTTTTTT,CASSLVQGSGGELFF,TRBJ2-2,TRBV5-1,.,few
TGCAGCGTGGGGACAGGGGCCTACGAGCAGTACTTC,CSVGTGAYEQYF,TRBJ2-7,TRBV29-1,TRBD1,many
TGTGCCAGCAGTTACGCGACAGGTTTACAGCCCCAGCATTTT,CASSYATGLQPQHF,TRBJ1-5,TRBV6-5,.,many
TGTGCCAGTAGTTCCATGAACACTGAAGCTTTCTTT,CASSSMNTEAFF,TRBJ1-1,TRBV19,.,many
TGCGCCAGCAGCTTGAGGGTCGGAGGGGACACTGAAGCTTTCTTT,CASSLRVGGDTEAFF,TRBJ1-1,TRBV5-1,.,many
TGTGCCAGCAGTCCGGCAGGGATAAGGGCTCACGAGCAGTACTTC,CASSPAGIRAHEQYF,TRBJ2-7,TRBV28,.,many
TGTGCCAGCAGTTCAGGGGGCCGGACTGAAGCTTTCTTT,CASSSGGRTEAFF,TRBJ1-1,TRBV12-3/TRBV12-4,TRBD1,many
TGCGCCAGCAGCTTGGACGGGGCAAATTCACCCCTCCACTTT,CASSLDGANSPLHF,TRBJ1-6,TRBV5-1,.,many
TGTGCCATCAGCCCACAGAACCAAGAGACCCAGTACTTC,CAISPQNQETQYF,TRBJ2-5,TRBV10-3,.,many
TGTGCCAGCAGCAATCCGGGACTAGCCAACAATGAGCAGTTCTTC,CASSNPGLANNEQFF,TRBJ2-1,TRBV9,TRBD2,many
TGTGCCAGCAGCGAGACCCGACCCGGGACTAGCGTTAGCACAGATACGCAGTATTTT,CASSETRPGTSVSTDTQYF,TRBJ2-3,TRBV11-1,TRBD2,many